This entry is about one T cell receptor (beta chain). The sample comes from a study of blood T cell repertoires in COVID-19. CDR3 length equals 20 residues. CDR1 is MGHRA, CDR2 YSYEKL, per germline. V gave up 8 bases and J gave up 5 bases; unmatched junction bases: 20. Clones were read by immunoSEQ multiplex PCR, and TCRdb kept only the in-frame ones, dropping some. The sample includes about 52,000 clones, about four fifths of them seen just once. The sample taken for sequencing was peripheral blood. The chain carries TRBV4-1 and TRBJ2-5; 16 nucleotides line up with TRBD2. This clonotype was sampled from a man between 65 and 80 years old with active COVID-19. The CDR3: CASRGLAGGAGELTKETQYF. The CDR3 nucleotides read TGCGCCAGCCGGGGACTAGCGGGGGGGGCTGGGGAACTTACAAAGGAGACCCAGTACTTC.